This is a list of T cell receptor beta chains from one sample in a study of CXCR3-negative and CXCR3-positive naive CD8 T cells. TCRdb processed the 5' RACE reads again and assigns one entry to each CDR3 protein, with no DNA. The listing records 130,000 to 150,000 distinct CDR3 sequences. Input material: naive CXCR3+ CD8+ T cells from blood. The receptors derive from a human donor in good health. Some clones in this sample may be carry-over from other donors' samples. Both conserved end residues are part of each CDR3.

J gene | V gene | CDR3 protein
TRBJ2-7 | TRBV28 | CASRKQGVPHEQYF
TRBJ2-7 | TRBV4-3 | CASSQARTGPRSYEQYF
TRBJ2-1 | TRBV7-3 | CASSYMGGPGNEQFF
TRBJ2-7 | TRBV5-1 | CASSSGTSGSFGNYEQYF
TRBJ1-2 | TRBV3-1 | CASSQDVASEGYTF
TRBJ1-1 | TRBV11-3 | CASSLLKGAVVLSTEAFF
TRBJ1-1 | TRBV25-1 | CASSGKKGLGAEAFF
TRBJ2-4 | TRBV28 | CASSFRGGRDIQYF
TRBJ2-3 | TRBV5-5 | CASSLGGAWEDTQYF
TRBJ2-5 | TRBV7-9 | CASSSALAPEETQYF
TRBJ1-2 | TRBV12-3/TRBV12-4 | CASSFSPGRSYGYTF
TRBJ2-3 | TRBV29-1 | CSVGASGNTDTQYF
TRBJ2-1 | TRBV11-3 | CASSLDAGVNEQFF